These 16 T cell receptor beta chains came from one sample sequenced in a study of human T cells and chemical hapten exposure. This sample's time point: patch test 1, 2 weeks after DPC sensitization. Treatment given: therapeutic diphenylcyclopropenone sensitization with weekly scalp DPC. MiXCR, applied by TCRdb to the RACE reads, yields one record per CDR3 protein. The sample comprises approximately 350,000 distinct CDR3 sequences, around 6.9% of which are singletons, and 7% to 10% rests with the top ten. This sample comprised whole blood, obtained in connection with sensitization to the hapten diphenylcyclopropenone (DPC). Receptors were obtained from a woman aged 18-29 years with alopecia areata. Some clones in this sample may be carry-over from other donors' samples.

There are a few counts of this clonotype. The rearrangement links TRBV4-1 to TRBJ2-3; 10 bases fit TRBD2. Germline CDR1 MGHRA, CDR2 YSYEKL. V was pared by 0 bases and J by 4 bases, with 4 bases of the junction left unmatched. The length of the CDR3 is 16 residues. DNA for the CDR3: TGCGCCAGCAGCCAAGATCAAGCGGGGGGGTCAGATACGCAGTATTTT. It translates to CASSQDQAGGSDTQYF.

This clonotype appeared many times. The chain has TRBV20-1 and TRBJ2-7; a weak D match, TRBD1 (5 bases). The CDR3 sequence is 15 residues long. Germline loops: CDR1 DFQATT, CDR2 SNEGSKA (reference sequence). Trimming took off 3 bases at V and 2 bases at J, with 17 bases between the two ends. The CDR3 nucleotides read TGCAGTGCTAGTCCCCTCGTTGACAGAGCCTACGAGCAGTACTTC. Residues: CSASPLVDRAYEQYF.

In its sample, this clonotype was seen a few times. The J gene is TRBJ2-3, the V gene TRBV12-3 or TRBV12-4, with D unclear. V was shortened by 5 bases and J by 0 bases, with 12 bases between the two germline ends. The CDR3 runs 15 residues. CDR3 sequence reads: CASSPDFSSTDTQYF. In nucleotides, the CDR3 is TGTGCCAGCAGTCCTGACTTCTCTAGCACAGATACGCAGTATTTT.

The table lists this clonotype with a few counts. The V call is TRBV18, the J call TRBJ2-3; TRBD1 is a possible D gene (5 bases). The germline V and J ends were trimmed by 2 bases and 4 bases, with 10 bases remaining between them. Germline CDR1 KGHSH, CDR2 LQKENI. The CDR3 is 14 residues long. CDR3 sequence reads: CASSPSQGADTQYF. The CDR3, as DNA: TGTGCCAGCTCACCATCCCAGGGCGCAGATACGCAGTATTTT.

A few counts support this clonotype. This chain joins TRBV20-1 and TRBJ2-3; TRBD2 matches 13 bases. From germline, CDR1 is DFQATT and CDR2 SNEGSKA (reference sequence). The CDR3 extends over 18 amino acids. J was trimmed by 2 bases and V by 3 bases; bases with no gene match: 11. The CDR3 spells CSASDPRGLAGITDTQYF. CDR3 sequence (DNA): TGCAGTGCTAGTGACCCGAGGGGACTAGCGGGGATCACAGATACGCAGTATTTT.

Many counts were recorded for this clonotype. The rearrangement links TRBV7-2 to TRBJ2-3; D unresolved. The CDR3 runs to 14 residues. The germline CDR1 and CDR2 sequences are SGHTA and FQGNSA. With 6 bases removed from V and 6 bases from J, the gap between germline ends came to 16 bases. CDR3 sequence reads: CASSRSRTLDTQYF. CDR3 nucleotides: TGTGCCAGCAGTAGAAGTCGAACTCTGGATACGCAGTATTTT.

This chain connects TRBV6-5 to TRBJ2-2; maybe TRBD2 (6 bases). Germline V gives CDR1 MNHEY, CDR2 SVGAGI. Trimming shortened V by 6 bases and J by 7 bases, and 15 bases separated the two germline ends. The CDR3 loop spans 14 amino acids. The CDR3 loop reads CASRIAAAGGELFF. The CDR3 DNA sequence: TGTGCCAGCAGAATAGCGGCCGCAGGCGGGGAGCTGTTTTTT.

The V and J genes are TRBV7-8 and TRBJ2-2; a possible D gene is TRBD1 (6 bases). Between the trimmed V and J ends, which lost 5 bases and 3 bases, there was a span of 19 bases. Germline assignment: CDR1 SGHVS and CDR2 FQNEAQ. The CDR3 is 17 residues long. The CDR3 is CASSPLSRGLDTGELFF. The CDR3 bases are TGTGCCAGCAGCCCTCTTAGCAGGGGCCTTGACACCGGGGAGCTGTTTTTT.

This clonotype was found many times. The DNA for the CDR3 is TGCGCCAGCAGCTACAGGGGCGGCTATTCTGGGGCCAACGTCCTGACTTTC. Amino acids: CASSYRGGYSGANVLTF. The gene calls are TRBV5-1 and TRBJ2-6; 7 bases align to TRBD1. Losses at the gene ends were 3 bases for V and 1 base for J; bases not matched to a gene: 7. Germline CDR1 is SGHRS and CDR2 is YFSETQ. The CDR3 runs 17 residues.

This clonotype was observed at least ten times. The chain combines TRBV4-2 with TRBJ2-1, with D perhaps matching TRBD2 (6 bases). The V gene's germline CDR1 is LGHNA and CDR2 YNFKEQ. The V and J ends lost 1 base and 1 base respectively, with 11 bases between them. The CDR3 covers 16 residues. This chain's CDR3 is CASSQGLGGSYNEQFF. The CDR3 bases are TGTGCCAGCAGCCAAGGATTGGGGGGTTCCTACAATGAGCAGTTCTTC.

CDR3 nucleotides: TGTGCCAGCAGTTCCCGGACTCACGCTCAGCCCCAGCATTTT. Translating it yields CASSSRTHAQPQHF. The genes are TRBV12-3 or TRBV12-4 and TRBJ1-5; the D is unclear. The CDR3 sequence is 14 residues long. V was clipped by 4 bases and J by 6 bases, with 13 bases between them.

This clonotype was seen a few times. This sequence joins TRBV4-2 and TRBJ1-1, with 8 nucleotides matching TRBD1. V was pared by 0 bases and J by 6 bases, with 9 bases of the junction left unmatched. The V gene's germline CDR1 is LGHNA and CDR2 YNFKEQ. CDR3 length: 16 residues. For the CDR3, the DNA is TGTGCCAGCAGCCAAGAGTACAGGGGGGTGAAGGCTGAAGCTTTCTTT. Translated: CASSQEYRGVKAEAFF.

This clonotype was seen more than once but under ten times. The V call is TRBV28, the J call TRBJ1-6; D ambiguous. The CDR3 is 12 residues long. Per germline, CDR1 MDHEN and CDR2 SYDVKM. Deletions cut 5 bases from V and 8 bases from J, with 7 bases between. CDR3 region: CASSNGDSPLHF. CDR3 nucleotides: TGTGCCAGCAGTAATGGGGATTCACCCCTCCACTTT.

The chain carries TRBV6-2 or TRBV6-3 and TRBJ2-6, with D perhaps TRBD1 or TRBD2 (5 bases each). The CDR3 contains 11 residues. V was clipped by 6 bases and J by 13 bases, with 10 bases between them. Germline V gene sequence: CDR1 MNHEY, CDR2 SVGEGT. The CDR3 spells CASSIEGVLTF. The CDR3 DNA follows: TGTGCCAGCAGCATAGAGGGGGTCCTGACTTTC.

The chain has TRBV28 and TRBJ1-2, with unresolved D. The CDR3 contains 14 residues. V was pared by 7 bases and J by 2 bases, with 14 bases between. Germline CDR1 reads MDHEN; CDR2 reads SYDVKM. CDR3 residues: CASTLPKVNYGYTF. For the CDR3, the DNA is TGTGCCAGCACCCTACCCAAAGTAAACTATGGCTACACCTTC.

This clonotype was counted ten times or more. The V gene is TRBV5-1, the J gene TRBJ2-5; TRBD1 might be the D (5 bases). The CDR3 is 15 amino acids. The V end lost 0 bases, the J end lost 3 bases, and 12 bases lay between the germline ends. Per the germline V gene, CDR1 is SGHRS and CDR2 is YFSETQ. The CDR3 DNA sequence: TGCGCCAGCAGCTTGGGGGTCAGGGTGGAAGAGACCCAGTACTTC. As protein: CASSLGVRVEETQYF.